This TCR beta chain was sequenced in a study of T-cell reconstitution after alpha-beta-depleted transplantation in children. Unique molecular identifiers were used to barcode this TCRbeta library. TCRdb fed the PCR reads into MiXCR, producing one record per CDR3 protein. The sample has 190,000 or so distinct CDR3 sequences, more than 14% seen once. The CDR3 is made up of 18 amino acids. Unmatched junction bases numbered 13, after V lost 4 bases and J lost 1 base. The germline V gene encodes CDR1 SGHVS and CDR2 FQNEAQ. Ten or more counts support this clonotype. The sequence came from a human donor who donated a stem cell graft to a child with acute lymphoblastic leukemia. The specimen was PBMCs from the stem cell graft donor, collected from the stem cell graft. The chain employs TRBV7-8 and TRBJ2-1; 7 bases align to TRBD2. The CDR3 here is CASSSRVVQRGSYNEQFF. In DNA, the CDR3 is TGTGCCAGCAGCTCGAGGGTGGTCCAGCGGGGATCCTACAATGAGCAGTTCTTC.